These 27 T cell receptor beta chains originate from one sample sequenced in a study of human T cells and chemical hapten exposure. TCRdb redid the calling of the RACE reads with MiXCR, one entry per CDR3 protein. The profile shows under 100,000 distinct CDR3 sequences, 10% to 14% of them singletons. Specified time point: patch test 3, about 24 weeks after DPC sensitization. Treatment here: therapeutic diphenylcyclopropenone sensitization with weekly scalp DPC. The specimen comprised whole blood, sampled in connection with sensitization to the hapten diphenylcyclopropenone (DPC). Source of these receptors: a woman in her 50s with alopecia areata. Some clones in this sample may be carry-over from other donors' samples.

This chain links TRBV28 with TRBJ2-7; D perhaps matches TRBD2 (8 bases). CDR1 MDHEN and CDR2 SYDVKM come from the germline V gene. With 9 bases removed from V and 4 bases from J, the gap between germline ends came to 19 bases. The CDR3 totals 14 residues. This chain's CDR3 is CASQGDSGSYEQYF. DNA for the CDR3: TGTGCCAGTCAGGGGGACAGCGGGAGTTACGAGCAGTACTTC.

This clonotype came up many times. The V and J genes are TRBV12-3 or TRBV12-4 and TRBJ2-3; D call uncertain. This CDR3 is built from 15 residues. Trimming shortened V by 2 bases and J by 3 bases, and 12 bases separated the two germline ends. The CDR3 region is CASSLRGSVTDTQYF. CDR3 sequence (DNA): TGTGCCAGCAGTTTACGAGGCAGCGTGACAGATACGCAGTATTTT.

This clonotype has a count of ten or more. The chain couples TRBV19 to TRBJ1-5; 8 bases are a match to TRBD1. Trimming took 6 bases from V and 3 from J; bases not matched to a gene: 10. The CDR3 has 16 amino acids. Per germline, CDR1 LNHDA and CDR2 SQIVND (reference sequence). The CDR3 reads CASSGGSGGNNQPQHF. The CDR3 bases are TGTGCCAGTAGCGGGGGGTCAGGGGGCAACAATCAGCCCCAGCATTTT.

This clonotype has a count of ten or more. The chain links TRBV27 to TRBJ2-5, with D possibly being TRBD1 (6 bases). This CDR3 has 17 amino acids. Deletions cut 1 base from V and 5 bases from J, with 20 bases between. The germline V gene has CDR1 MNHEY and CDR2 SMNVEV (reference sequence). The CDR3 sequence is CASSLYGRSGDGETQYF. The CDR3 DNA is TGTGCCAGCAGTTTATACGGGCGGTCAGGGGACGGTGAGACCCAGTACTTC.

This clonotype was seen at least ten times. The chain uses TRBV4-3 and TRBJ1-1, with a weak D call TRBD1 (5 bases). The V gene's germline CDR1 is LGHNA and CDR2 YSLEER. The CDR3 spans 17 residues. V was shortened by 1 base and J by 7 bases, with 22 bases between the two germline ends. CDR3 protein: CASSQVGLLQVSGEAFF. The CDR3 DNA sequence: TGCGCCAGCAGCCAAGTCGGGCTTCTACAGGTTTCAGGTGAAGCTTTCTTT.

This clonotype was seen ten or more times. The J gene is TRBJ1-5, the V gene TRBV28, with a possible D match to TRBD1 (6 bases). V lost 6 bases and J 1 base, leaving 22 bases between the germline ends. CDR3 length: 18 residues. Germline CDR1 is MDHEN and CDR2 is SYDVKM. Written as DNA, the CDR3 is TGTGCCAGCAGCTTACCCGGCAGGGGCGTATCGAGCAATCAGCCCCAGCATTTT. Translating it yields CASSLPGRGVSSNQPQHF. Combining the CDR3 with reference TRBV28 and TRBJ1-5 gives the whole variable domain DVKVTQSSRYLVKRTGEKVFLECVQDMDHENMFWYRQDPGLGLRLIYFSYDVKMKEKGDIPEGYSVSREKKERFSLILESASTNQTSMYLCASSLPGRGVSSNQPQHFGDGTRLSIL.

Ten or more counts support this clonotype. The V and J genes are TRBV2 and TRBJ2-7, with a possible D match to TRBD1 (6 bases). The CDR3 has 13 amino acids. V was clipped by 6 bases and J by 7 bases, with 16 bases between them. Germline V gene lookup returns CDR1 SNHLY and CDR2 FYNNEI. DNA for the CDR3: TGTGCCAGCAGGGACAGACGAGTCTCAGAGCAGTACTTC. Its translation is CASRDRRVSEQYF.

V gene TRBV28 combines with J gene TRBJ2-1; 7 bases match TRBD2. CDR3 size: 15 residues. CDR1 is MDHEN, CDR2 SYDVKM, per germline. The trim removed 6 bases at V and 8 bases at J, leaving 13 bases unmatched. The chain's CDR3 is CASSSSGPIKDEQFF. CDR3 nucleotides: TGTGCCAGCAGCTCTAGCGGCCCAATTAAGGATGAGCAGTTCTTC.

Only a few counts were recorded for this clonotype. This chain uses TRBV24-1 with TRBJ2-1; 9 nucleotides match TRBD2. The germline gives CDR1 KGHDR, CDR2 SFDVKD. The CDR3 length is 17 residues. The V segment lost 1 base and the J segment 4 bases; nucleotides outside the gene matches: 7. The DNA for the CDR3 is TGTGCCACCAGTGATTTTCCAAGCGGGAGGAGTTACAATGAGCAGTTCTTC. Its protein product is CATSDFPSGRSYNEQFF.

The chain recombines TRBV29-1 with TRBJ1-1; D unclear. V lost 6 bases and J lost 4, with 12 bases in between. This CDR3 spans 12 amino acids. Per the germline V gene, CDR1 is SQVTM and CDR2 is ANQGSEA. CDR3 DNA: TGCAGCGTCCGAATCGAGGGCACTGAAGCTTTCTTT. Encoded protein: CSVRIEGTEAFF. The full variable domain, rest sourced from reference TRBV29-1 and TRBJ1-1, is SAVISQKPSRDICQRGTSLTIQCQVDSQVTMMFWYRQQPGQSLTLIATANQGSEATYESGFVIDKFPISRPNLTFSTLTVSNMSPEDSSIYLCSVRIEGTEAFFGQGTRLTVV.

The chain's CDR3 is CASSPGGSGQFF. DNA of the CDR3: TGTGCCAGCAGTCCCGGTGGGTCTGGGCAGTTCTTC. The chain carries TRBV6-6 and TRBJ2-1; D call uncertain. CDR1 MNHNY and CDR2 SVGAGI come from the germline V gene (reference sequence). V dropped 5 bases and J dropped 12 bases, with 14 bases sitting between them. The CDR3 is 12 amino acids.

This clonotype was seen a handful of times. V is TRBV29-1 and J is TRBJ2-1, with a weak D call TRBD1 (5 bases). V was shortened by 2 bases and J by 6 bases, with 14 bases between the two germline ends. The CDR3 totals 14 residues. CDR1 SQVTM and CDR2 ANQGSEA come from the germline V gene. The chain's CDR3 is CSVESRGRSNEQFF. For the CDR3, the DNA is TGCAGCGTTGAATCAAGGGGCAGGTCCAATGAGCAGTTCTTC.

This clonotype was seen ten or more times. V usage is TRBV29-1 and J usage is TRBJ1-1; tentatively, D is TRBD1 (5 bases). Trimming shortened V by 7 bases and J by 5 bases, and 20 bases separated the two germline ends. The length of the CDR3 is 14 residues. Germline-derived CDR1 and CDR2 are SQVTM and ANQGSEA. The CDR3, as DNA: TGCAGCGCGTTCTCCCCTGGGGGTATGACTGAAGCTTTCTTT. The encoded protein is CSAFSPGGMTEAFF.

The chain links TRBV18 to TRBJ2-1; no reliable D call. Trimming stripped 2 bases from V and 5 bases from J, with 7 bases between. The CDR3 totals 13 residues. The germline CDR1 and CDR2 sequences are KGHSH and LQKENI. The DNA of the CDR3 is TGTGCCAGCTCACCAGCTAGAGACAATGAGCAGTTCTTC. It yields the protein CASSPARDNEQFF.

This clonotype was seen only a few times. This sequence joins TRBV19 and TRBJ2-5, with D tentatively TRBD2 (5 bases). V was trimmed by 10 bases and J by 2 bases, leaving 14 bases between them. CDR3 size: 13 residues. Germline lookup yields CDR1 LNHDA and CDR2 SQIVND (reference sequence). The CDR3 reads CATRRSDQETQYF. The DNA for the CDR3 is TGTGCCACCAGGAGGAGCGATCAAGAGACCCAGTACTTC.

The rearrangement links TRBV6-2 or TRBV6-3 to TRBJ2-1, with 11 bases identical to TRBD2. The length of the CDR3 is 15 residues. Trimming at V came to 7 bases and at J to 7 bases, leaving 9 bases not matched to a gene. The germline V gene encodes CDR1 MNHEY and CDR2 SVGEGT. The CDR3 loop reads CASIRGTSGLNEQFF. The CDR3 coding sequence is TGTGCCAGCATAAGGGGGACTAGCGGTCTGAATGAGCAGTTCTTC.

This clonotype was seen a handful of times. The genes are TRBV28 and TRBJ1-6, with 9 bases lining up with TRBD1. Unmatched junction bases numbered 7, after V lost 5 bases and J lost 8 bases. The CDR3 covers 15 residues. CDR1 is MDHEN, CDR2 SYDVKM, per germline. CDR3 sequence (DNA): TGTGCCAGCAGTCCAGTACAGGGGGCGCATTCACCCCTCCACTTT. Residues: CASSPVQGAHSPLHF.

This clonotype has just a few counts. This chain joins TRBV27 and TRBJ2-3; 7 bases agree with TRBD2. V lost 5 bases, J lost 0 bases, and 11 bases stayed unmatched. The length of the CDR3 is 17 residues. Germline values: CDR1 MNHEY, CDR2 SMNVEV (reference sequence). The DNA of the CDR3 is TGTGCCAGCAGTCCTGCTCGCCTAGCGGTTAGCACAGATACGCAGTATTTT. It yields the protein CASSPARLAVSTDTQYF.

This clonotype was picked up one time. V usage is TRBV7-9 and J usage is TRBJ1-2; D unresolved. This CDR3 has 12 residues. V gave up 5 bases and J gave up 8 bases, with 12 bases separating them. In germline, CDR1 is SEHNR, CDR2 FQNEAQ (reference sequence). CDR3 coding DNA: TGTGCCAGCAGCCTAGTTCGTTCGGGCTACACCTTC. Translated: CASSLVRSGYTF.

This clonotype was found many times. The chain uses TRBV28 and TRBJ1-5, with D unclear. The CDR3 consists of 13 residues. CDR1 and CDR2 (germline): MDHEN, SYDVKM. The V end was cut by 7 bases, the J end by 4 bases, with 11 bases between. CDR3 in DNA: TGTGCCAGCAAGGAGGCCCTGAATCAGCCCCAGCATTTT. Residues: CASKEALNQPQHF.

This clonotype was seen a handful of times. CDR3 region: CSARSTGPRDEQYF. In nucleotides, the CDR3 is TGCAGTGCTAGGAGCACGGGCCCGAGGGACGAGCAGTACTTC. V and J are TRBV20-1 and TRBJ2-7, with D perhaps TRBD2 (5 bases). V lost 3 bases to trimming and J lost 5 bases, with 17 bases between them. Germline-derived CDR1 and CDR2 are DFQATT and SNEGSKA (reference sequence). This CDR3 region has 14 residues.

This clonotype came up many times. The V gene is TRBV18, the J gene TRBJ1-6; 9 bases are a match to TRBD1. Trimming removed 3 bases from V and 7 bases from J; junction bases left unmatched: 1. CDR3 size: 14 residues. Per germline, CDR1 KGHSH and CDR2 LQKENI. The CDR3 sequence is CASSPDRGNSPLHF. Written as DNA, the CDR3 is TGTGCCAGCTCACCCGACAGGGGGAATTCACCCCTCCACTTT.

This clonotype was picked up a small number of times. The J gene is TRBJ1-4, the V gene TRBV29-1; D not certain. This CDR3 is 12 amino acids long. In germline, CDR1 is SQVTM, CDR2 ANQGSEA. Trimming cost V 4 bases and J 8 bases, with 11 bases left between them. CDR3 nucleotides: TGCAGCGTTGGGGAACCCGACGAAAAACTGTTTTTT. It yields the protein CSVGEPDEKLFF.

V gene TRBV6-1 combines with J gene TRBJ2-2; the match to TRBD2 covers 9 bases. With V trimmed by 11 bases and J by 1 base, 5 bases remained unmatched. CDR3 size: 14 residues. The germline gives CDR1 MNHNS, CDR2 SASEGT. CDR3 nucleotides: TGTGCCGGGCGGGAGGGCCTGAACACCGGGGAGCTGTTTTTT. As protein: CAGREGLNTGELFF.

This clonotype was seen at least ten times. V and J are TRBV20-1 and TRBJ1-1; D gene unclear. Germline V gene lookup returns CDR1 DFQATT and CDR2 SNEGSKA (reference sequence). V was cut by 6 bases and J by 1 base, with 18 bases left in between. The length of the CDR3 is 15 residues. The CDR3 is CSARLPLQGNTEAFF. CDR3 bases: TGCAGTGCCCGACTTCCCCTTCAAGGGAACACTGAAGCTTTCTTT.

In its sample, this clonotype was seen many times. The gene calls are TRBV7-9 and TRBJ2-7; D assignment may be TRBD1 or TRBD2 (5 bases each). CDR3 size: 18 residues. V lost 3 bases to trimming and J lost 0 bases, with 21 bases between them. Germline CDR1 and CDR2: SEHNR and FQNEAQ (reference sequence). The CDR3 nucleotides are TGTGCCAGCAGCTTGGAGCCTACATTCGGGACGGCCTCCTACGAGCAGTACTTC. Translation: CASSLEPTFGTASYEQYF.

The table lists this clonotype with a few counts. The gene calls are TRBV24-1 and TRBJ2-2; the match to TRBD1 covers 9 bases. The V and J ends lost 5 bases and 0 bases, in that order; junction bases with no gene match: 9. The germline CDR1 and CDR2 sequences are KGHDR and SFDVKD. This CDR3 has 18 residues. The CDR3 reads CATSASPGTGSNTGELFF. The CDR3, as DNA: TGTGCCACCAGTGCCTCCCCCGGGACAGGGTCGAACACCGGGGAGCTGTTTTTT.